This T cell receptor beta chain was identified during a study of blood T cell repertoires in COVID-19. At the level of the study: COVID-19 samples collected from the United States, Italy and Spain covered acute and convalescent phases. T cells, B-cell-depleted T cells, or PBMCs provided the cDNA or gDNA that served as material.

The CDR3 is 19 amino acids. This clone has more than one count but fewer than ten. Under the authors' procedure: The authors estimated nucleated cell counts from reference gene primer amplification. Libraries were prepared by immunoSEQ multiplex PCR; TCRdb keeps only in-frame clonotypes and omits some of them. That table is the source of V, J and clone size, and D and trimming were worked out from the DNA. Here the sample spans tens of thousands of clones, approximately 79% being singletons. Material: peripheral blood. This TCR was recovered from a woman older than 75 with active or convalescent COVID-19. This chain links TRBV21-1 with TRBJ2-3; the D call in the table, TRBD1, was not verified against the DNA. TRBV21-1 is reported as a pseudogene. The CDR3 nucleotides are TGTGCCAGCAGCAAAGTTTTGAGAGACAGATCCCTTCGCACAGATACGCAGTATTTT. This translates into CASSKVLRDRSLRTDTQYF.